This entry is about one T cell receptor (beta chain). This sample was taken from a study of blood T cell repertoires in COVID-19. Across the study: From T cells, B-cell-depleted T cells, or PBMCs came the material, which was cDNA or gDNA.

In Seattle, patients joined the study during active infection and were tracked longitudinally. CDR1 and CDR2 from the germline V gene are MDHEN and SYDVKM. V dropped 5 bases and J dropped 7; count of bases not matched to a gene: 11. There are 14 residues in the CDR3. Per the original data handling: Reference gene primer amplification gave estimated nucleated cell counts. Produced via immunoSEQ multiplex PCR; TCRdb's table is partial and in-frame only. V and J calls plus clone size are reproduced from that table; the DNA served to infer D and trimming. The table shows around 60,000 clones, with roughly 72% occurring only once.

This sequence joins TRBV28 and TRBJ2-7; TRBD2 agrees at 7 bases. The source of this sequence is a woman in her 70s with COVID-19, enrolled during active disease. Material: peripheral blood. Here the CDR3 DNA reads TGTGCCAGCAGTCCCGGCGGGGGATATGATGAGCAGTACGTC. Protein: CASSPGGGYDEQYV.